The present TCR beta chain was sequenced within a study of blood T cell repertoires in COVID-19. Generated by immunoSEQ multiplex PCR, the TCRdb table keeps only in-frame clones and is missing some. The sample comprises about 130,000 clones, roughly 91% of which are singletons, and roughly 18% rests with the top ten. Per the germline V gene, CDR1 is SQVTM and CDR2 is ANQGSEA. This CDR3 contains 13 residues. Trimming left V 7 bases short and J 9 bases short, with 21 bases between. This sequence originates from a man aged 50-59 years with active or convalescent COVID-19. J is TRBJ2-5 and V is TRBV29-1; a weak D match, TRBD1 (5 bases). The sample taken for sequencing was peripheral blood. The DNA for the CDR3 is TGCAGCGCGACGTTGCCGGGTGGGGCGGCCCAGTACTTC. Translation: CSATLPGGAAQYF.